The 25 T cell receptor beta chains given below trace back to one sample, sequenced in a study of shared clonotypes between healthy human individuals. Produced via immunoSEQ multiplex PCR; TCRdb's table is partial and in-frame only. The sample lists hundreds of thousands of clones, 90% to 95% seen once, with approximately 0.11% in the top ten. CD45RO-negative cells were positively selected for CCR7, leaving out terminally differentiated effector memory CD45RA+ cells. Sample: naive CD8+ T cells sorted from blood. These receptor sequences come from a woman aged 25 to 39 in good health.

This chain connects TRBV28 to TRBJ1-1, with D possibly matching TRBD1 (5 bases). This CDR3 contains 18 residues. V was cut by 3 bases and J by 3 bases, with 23 bases left in between. Germline values: CDR1 MDHEN, CDR2 SYDVKM. In DNA form, the CDR3 reads TGTGCCAGCAGTTTGTATCCTCGAGTGGTTTGGGGCGACACTGAAGCTTTCTTT. Its translation: CASSLYPRVVWGDTEAFF.

The V and J genes are TRBV13 and TRBJ1-2; 12 bases fit TRBD1. Germline CDR1 PRHDT, CDR2 FYEKMQ (reference sequence). With V trimmed by 3 bases and J by 8 bases, 7 bases remained unmatched. The CDR3 is 15 residues long. The CDR3 region is CASSFTGTGGDGYTF. In DNA form, the CDR3 reads TGTGCCAGCAGCTTCACCGGGACAGGGGGCGACGGCTACACCTTC.

The V and J genes are TRBV6-1 and TRBJ1-2; D not certain. V shed 6 bases and J shed 4 bases, with 6 bases lying between them. This CDR3 region has 11 residues. Germline-derived CDR1 and CDR2 are MNHNS and SASEGT. The CDR3 nucleotides read TGTGCCAGCAGATATACCTATGGCTACACCTTC. Encoded protein: CASRYTYGYTF.

There are a few counts of this clone. The rearrangement uses TRBV5-6 and TRBJ2-7; the D is unclear. Germline V CDR1 and CDR2: SGHDT, YYEEEE. The CDR3 loop spans 12 amino acids. Trimming left V 3 bases short and J 6 bases short, with 10 bases between. In nucleotides, the CDR3 is TGTGCCAGCAGCTATGAGGACCGCGAGCAGTACTTC. It encodes CASSYEDREQYF.

The chain carries TRBV7-9 and TRBJ2-1; maybe TRBD2 (5 bases). This CDR3 is 16 amino acids long. V lost 5 bases and J lost 0, with 14 bases in between. The germline V gene encodes CDR1 SEHNR and CDR2 FQNEAQ (reference sequence). CDR3 sequence: CASSPPPGSSYNEQFF. The CDR3, as DNA: TGTGCCAGCAGCCCCCCCCCGGGAAGCTCCTACAATGAGCAGTTCTTC. Combining the CDR3 with reference TRBV7-9 and TRBJ2-1 gives the whole variable domain DTGVSQNPRHKITKRGQNVTFRCDPISEHNRLYWYRQTLGQGPEFLTYFQNEAQLEKSRLLSDRFSAERPKGSFSTLEIQRTEQGDSAMYLCASSPPPGSSYNEQFFGPGTRLTVL.

V is TRBV27 and J is TRBJ2-7, with D perhaps matching TRBD2 (5 bases). CDR3 length: 13 residues. Germline CDR1 and CDR2: MNHEY and SMNVEV (reference sequence). Trimming took 5 bases from V and 6 from J, leaving 14 bases between them. CDR3 bases: TGTGCCAGCAGTACCCCCTCGGGAACCGAGCAGTACTTC. Translated, it gives CASSTPSGTEQYF.

A note on this clone: In the same sample, other DNA sequences code for this CDR3. This sequence joins TRBV5-1 and TRBJ2-7; TRBD1 or TRBD2 may be the D gene (5 bases each). The CDR3 is 14 amino acids. Germline V gene lookup returns CDR1 SGHRS and CDR2 YFSETQ. V lost 0 bases and J lost 6, with 13 bases in between. The CDR3 protein is CASSLEARGGEQYF. The CDR3 coding sequence is TGCGCCAGCAGCTTGGAGGCGAGGGGCGGCGAGCAGTACTTC.

This chain uses TRBV19 with TRBJ2-1, with 9 bases lining up with TRBD2. The CDR3 is 14 residues long. V shed 4 bases and J 6 bases; nucleotides not matched to a gene: 4. Per germline, CDR1 LNHDA and CDR2 SQIVND (reference sequence). The CDR3 reads CASSKAGGLNEQFF. Written as DNA, the CDR3 is TGTGCCAGTAGTAAGGCGGGAGGGCTCAATGAGCAGTTCTTC.

With regard to this clone: Additional DNA sequences in this sample encode the identical CDR3. This chain uses TRBV5-4 with TRBJ2-5, with D perhaps matching TRBD1 or TRBD2 (5 bases each). The CDR3 has 11 amino acids. Per germline, CDR1 SGHNT and CDR2 YYREEE (reference sequence). V dropped 3 bases and J dropped 11 bases, with 11 bases sitting between them. The CDR3 coding sequence is TGTGCCAGCAGCTCCGTGGGGGAGCAGTACTTC. Amino acid sequence: CASSSVGEQYF.

The J gene is TRBJ1-2, the V gene TRBV27; TRBD1 might be the D (5 bases). Germline loops: CDR1 MNHEY, CDR2 SMNVEV (reference sequence). The CDR3 totals 12 residues. Trimming pared 8 bases from V and 8 bases from J, leaving 15 bases between. CDR3 region: CASGPGTWGYTF. The CDR3 region has the DNA TGTGCCAGCGGGCCAGGGACGTGGGGCTACACCTTC.

The chain uses TRBV5-1 and TRBJ2-5, with D perhaps TRBD1 or TRBD2 (5 bases each). Germline CDR1 SGHRS, CDR2 YFSETQ. Trimming shortened V by 0 bases and J by 5 bases, and 11 bases separated the two germline ends. The CDR3 sequence is 14 residues long. The CDR3 DNA reads as TGCGCCAGCAGCTTGGCTGGGGGAATTGAGACCCAGTACTTC. Amino acids: CASSLAGGIETQYF.

The rearrangement joins TRBV15 to TRBJ2-3, with 7 bases aligning to TRBD2. Germline CDR1 is LNHNV and CDR2 is YYDKDF (reference sequence). J was trimmed by 5 bases and V by 0 bases; bases with no gene match: 5. This CDR3 is built from 15 residues. The CDR3 bases are TGTGCCACCAGCAGAGAGGGCGGGAGATTAGATACGCAGTATTTT. It translates to CATSREGGRLDTQYF.

This chain connects TRBV7-8 to TRBJ2-3; 9 bases map to TRBD2. The CDR3 is 15 amino acids. CDR1 SGHVS and CDR2 FQNEAQ come from the germline V gene. J lost 5 bases, V lost 4 bases, and 7 bases had no gene match. The CDR3 DNA follows: TGTGCCAGCAGCTCTAAAGCGGGAGGAAGAGATACGCAGTATTTT. Residues: CASSSKAGGRDTQYF.

The J gene is TRBJ2-6, the V gene TRBV6-5; D remains ambiguous. Germline assignment: CDR1 MNHEY and CDR2 SVGAGI. Trimming stripped 1 base from V and 0 bases from J, with 4 bases between. The CDR3 covers 15 residues. The CDR3 nucleotides are TGTGCCAGCAGTTACTTTGGCTCTGGGGCCAACGTCCTGACTTTC. Amino acids: CASSYFGSGANVLTF.

In DNA form, the CDR3 reads TGTGCCAGCCCAAAACCGGGACATATGAACACTGAAGCTTTCTTT. Its protein product is CASPKPGHMNTEAFF. The chain combines TRBV7-9 with TRBJ1-1; a possible D gene is TRBD1 (6 bases). V was pared by 8 bases and J by 0 bases, with 16 bases between. Germline V gives CDR1 SEHNR, CDR2 FQNEAQ (reference sequence). The CDR3 covers 15 residues.

The V and J genes are TRBV4-1 and TRBJ1-1; the D is unclear. The germline CDR1 and CDR2 sequences are MGHRA and YSYEKL. The CDR3 sequence is 14 residues long. V lost 0 bases, J lost 1 base, and 6 bases lay in between. The CDR3 DNA sequence: TGCGCCAGCAGCCAAGATGTTTGGAACACTGAAGCTTTCTTT. Encoded protein: CASSQDVWNTEAFF.

This CDR3 is CASSLFRTDTQYF. CDR3 sequence (DNA): TGTGCCAGCAGTTTATTTCGCACAGATACGCAGTATTTT. The V call is TRBV27, the J call TRBJ2-3; no reliable D call. The germline CDR1 and CDR2 sequences are MNHEY and SMNVEV (reference sequence). This CDR3 is 13 amino acids long. V lost 1 base to trimming and J lost 1 base, with 3 bases between them.

The CDR3 is CASSLSIGEPQHF. CDR3 sequence (DNA): TGTGCCAGCAGTTTATCGATAGGGGAGCCCCAGCATTTT. The rearrangement joins TRBV27 to TRBJ1-5; a weak D match, TRBD1 (5 bases). This CDR3 has 13 amino acids. Germline values: CDR1 MNHEY, CDR2 SMNVEV (reference sequence). Trimming shortened V by 0 bases and J by 8 bases, and 8 bases separated the two germline ends.

V gene TRBV18 combines with J gene TRBJ2-3, with TRBD2 as a possible D gene (5 bases). Germline V gene sequence: CDR1 KGHSH, CDR2 LQKENI. V lost 3 bases to trimming and J lost 0 bases, with 19 bases between them. This CDR3 region has 18 residues. As DNA, the CDR3 is TGTGCCAGCTCACCGTCGGACCTACCTAGCTCCAGCACAGATACGCAGTATTTT. Amino acid sequence: CASSPSDLPSSSTDTQYF.

The chain carries TRBV5-6 and TRBJ1-5; the D is unclear. The V and J ends lost 4 bases and 7 bases respectively, with 9 bases between them. CDR1 SGHDT and CDR2 YYEEEE come from the germline V gene. The CDR3 length is 12 residues. The CDR3 region has the DNA TGTGCCAGCAGCGTGGACGGGCAGCCCCAGCATTTT. Protein product: CASSVDGQPQHF. The whole variable domain, remainder taken from reference TRBV5-6 and TRBJ1-5, is DAGVTQSPTHLIKTRGQQVTLRCSPKSGHDTVSWYQQALGQGPQFIFQYYEEEERQRGNFPDRFSGHQFPNYSSELNVNALLLGDSALYLCASSVDGQPQHFGDGTRLSIL.

This chain links TRBV7-9 with TRBJ1-1; TRBD1 matches at 9 bases. V gave up 5 bases and J gave up 6 bases; unmatched junction bases: 10. Germline V gene lookup returns CDR1 SEHNR and CDR2 FQNEAQ (reference sequence). The CDR3 extends over 15 amino acids. The CDR3 DNA reads TGTGCCAGCAGCCAGCGTCGGGACAGGGCTTCTGAAGCTTTCTTT. Its protein is CASSQRRDRASEAFF.

The chain links TRBV27 to TRBJ2-7, with 9 bases that match TRBD1. This CDR3 contains 14 residues. Trimming cost V 4 bases and J 7 bases; bases outside gene matches: 8. Germline V gene lookup returns CDR1 MNHEY and CDR2 SMNVEV (reference sequence). The CDR3 DNA reads as TGTGCCAGCAGTTCTGGACAGGGGCTTTGGGAGCAGTACTTC. Translating it yields CASSSGQGLWEQYF.

The chain recombines TRBV5-1 with TRBJ1-3, with D possibly being TRBD1 (5 bases). The germline V and J ends were trimmed by 4 bases and 0 bases, with 11 bases remaining between them. Germline assignment: CDR1 SGHRS and CDR2 YFSETQ. The CDR3 runs 15 residues. In nucleotides, the CDR3 is TGCGCCAGCAGCGGGGGTCAGAGCTCTGGAAACACCATATATTTT. Translating gives CASSGGQSSGNTIYF.

The V and J genes are TRBV28 and TRBJ1-5; D is unclear. Germline lookup yields CDR1 MDHEN and CDR2 SYDVKM. V gave up 2 bases and J gave up 7 bases, with 12 bases separating them. The CDR3 loop spans 14 amino acids. The CDR3 reads CASSLGISSQPQHF. DNA of the CDR3: TGTGCCAGCAGTTTAGGAATTTCGTCGCAGCCCCAGCATTTT.

The CDR3 coding sequence is TGTGCCAGCAGTCCCCGGGAAGCTGTCACGAGGACCCAGTACTTC. This gives the protein CASSPREAVTRTQYF. This chain joins TRBV28 and TRBJ2-5, with TRBD2 as a possible D gene (5 bases). The CDR3 consists of 15 residues. Trimming cost V 5 bases and J 7 bases, with 20 bases left between them. The V gene's germline CDR1 is MDHEN and CDR2 SYDVKM.